This note documents a single T cell receptor beta chain sequence. Assay used: immunoSEQ multiplex PCR; TCRdb lists only in-frame clones, some missing. The table lists about 170,000 clones, about 87% of them singletons, with around 12% in the top ten. The data are from a study of control samples from healthy donors and cancer patients. The ends were cut back, 3 bases at V and 2 bases at J, with 14 bases in the middle. Germline CDR1 and CDR2: KGHSH and LQKENI. The CDR3 has 16 residues. The gene calls are TRBV18 and TRBJ1-3; D is undetermined. The clonotype originates from a man between 25 and 39 years old in good health. The sample consisted of blood. CDR3: CASSPNPGVTGNTIYF. CDR3 DNA: TGTGCCAGCTCACCCAACCCCGGAGTGACTGGAAACACCATATATTTT.